The rows below give T cell receptor beta chains drawn from one sample of a study of cytomegalovirus exposure and HLA in healthy donors. Method: immunoSEQ multiplex PCR; TCRdb's copy keeps in-frame clones and lacks some. The repertoire consists of about 210,000 clones, with approximately 80% occurring once and the leading ten covering roughly 10%. Sequencing was carried out using PBMCs. The receptors originated from a woman aged 45-65 years in good health and CMV-seropositive. Each CDR3 is given without its conserved first and last residue.

len,v_gene,j_gene,CDR3aa
12,TRBV7-2,TRBJ1-2,ASRGQGTNYGYT
9,TRBV28,TRBJ1-2,ASSLRGRYT
14,TRBV19,TRBJ1-6,ASSIGGVRNNSPLH
13,TRBV2,TRBJ2-2,ASSLRDRRAGELF
11,TRBV10-3,TRBJ2-2,AISVSGGGELF
13,TRBV29-1,TRBJ1-2,STTLGTGQGAGYT
13,TRBV5-1,TRBJ2-2,ASSNTGSDAGELF
13,TRBV4-2,TRBJ2-3,ASSPGQGNKDTQY
12,TRBV6-5,TRBJ1-2,ASTLRGHGVGYT
14,TRBV6-6,TRBJ1-2,ASSSTGDRAGYGYT
11,TRBV7-2,-,ASSPDRTYEQY
12,TRBV11-2,TRBJ2-7,ASSLGTGVYEQH
12,TRBV11-2,TRBJ2-5,ASSSDRRGETQY
12,TRBV11-2,TRBJ1-1,ASSLIGGREEAF
12,TRBV15,TRBJ2-1,ATSIGNRGHEQF
14,TRBV18,TRBJ1-2,ASSPLGQGSFYGYT
12,TRBV30,TRBJ1-4,AWSLGAANEKLF
13,TRBV18,TRBJ1-1,ASSPLGGLNTEAF
10,TRBV19,TRBJ2-3,ASAQGTDTQY
14,TRBV7-9,TRBJ1-2,SSSLRLSTPGDGYT
11,TRBV2,TRBJ1-3,ASSPTSGNTIY
17,TRBV11-2,TRBJ2-6,ASSLLGLMGASGANVLT
12,TRBV11-2,TRBJ2-7,ASSQGQGGYEQY
12,TRBV6-5,TRBJ2-2,ASRRSTHTGELF
14,TRBV19,TRBJ1-5,ASSARGRRSNQPQH
11,TRBV27,TRBJ2-7,ASRLTGSHEQY
14,TRBV7-9,TRBJ2-3,ASSPKTSGGTDTQY
19,TRBV18,TRBJ2-2,ASSSTLPRPGQGVNTGELF
12,TRBV4-3,TRBJ2-2,ASSRQGNTGELF
13,TRBV2,TRBJ1-2,ASSGVRGENYGYT
12,TRBV5-1,TRBJ1-1,ASSFLGVNTEAF
14,TRBV9,TRBJ2-1,ASSVRSGLEDNEQF